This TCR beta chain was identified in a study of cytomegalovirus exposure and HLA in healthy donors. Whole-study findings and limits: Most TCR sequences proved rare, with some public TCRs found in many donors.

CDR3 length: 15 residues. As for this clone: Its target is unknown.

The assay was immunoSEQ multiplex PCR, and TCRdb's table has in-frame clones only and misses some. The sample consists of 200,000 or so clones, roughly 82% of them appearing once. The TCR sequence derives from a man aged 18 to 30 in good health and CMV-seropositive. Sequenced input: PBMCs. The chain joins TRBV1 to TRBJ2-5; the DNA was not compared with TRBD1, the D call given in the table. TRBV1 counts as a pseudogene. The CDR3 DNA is TGCACCAGCAGCCCGGACAGGGGAAGTCAAGAGACCCAGTACTTC. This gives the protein CTSSPDRGSQETQYF.